This T cell receptor beta chain stems from a study of shared clonotypes between healthy human individuals. Germline-derived CDR1 and CDR2 are MDHEN and SYDVKM. Trimming shortened V by 7 bases and J by 1 base, and 13 bases separated the two germline ends. The length of the CDR3 is 15 residues. Sequencing was performed with immunoSEQ multiplex PCR; in TCRdb, only in-frame clones are kept and a portion is missing. The sample has 1 million to 1.3 million clones; 75% to 80% are singletons. The receptor's source is a man aged 18-30 years in good health. Some clones in this sample may be carry-over from other donors' samples. The chain has TRBV28 and TRBJ2-2; a weak D match, TRBD1 (7 bases). Sequenced sample: memory CD4+ T cells from PBMCs. The subset was: CD45RA-negative fraction. Here the CDR3 DNA reads TGTGCCAGCAAACAGGGGAGGAAGAACACCGGGGAGCTGTTTTTT. Translation: CASKQGRKNTGELFF. Full variable domain (rest looked up from reference TRBV28 and TRBJ2-2): DVKVTQSSRYLVKRTGEKVFLECVQDMDHENMFWYRQDPGLGLRLIYFSYDVKMKEKGDIPEGYSVSREKKERFSLILESASTNQTSMYLCASKQGRKNTGELFFGEGSRLTVL.